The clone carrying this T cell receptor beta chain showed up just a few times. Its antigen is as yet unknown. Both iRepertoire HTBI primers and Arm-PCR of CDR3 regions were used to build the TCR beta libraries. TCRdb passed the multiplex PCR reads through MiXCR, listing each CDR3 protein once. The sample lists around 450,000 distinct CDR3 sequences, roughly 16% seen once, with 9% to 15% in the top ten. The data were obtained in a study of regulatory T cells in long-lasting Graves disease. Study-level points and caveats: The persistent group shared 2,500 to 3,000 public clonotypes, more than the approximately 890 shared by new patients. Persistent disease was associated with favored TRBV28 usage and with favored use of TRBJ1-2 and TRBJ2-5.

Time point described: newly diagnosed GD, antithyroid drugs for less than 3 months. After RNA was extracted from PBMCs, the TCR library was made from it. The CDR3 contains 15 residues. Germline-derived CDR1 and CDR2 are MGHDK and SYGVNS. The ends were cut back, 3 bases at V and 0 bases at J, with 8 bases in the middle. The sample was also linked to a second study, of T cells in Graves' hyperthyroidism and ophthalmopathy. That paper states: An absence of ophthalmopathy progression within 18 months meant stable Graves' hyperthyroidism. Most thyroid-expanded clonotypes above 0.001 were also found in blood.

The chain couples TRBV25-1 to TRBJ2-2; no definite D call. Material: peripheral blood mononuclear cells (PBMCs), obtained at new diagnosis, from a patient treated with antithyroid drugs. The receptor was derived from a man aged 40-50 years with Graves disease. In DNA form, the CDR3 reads TGTGCCAGCAGTGAGACCCTGACGAACACCGGGGAGCTGTTTTTT. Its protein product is CASSETLTNTGELFF.